Shown below are 6 T cell receptor beta chains from a single sample sequenced in a study of blood T cell repertoires in COVID-19. Clones were sequenced by immunoSEQ multiplex PCR, and TCRdb holds only the in-frame ones, with some missing. The sample has 95,000 to 100,000 clones; 85% are singletons. The sequenced material came from peripheral blood. These receptors originate from an older woman with active or convalescent COVID-19.

V and J are TRBV7-2 and TRBJ2-3; possible D gene TRBD2, 7 bases. V was trimmed by 5 bases and J by 4 bases, leaving 19 bases between them. The CDR3 is 16 residues long. Germline-derived CDR1 and CDR2 are SGHTA and FQGNSA. Here the CDR3 reads CASSPGGRGLSDTQYF. For the CDR3, the DNA is TGTGCCAGCAGCCCGGGGGGCAGGGGCCTCTCAGATACGCAGTATTTT.

The sample holds a few counts of this clone. The V call is TRBV30, the J call TRBJ1-1, with no clear D. There are 14 residues in the CDR3. Germline V gene sequence: CDR1 GTSNPN, CDR2 SVGIG (reference sequence). V was pared by 3 bases and J by 1 base, with 12 bases between. The CDR3 DNA follows: TGTGCCTGGAGCGATGGTTGGGCGAACACTGAAGCTTTCTTT. It yields the protein CAWSDGWANTEAFF.

The chain combines TRBV4-2 with TRBJ1-2, with D unresolved. Trimming removed 0 bases from V and 6 bases from J, with 17 bases in between. From germline, CDR1 is LGHNA and CDR2 YNFKEQ. CDR3 size: 16 residues. In nucleotides, the CDR3 is TGTGCCAGCAGCCAAGATCAAGAACAGCCACCCCATGGCTACACCTTC. Translated: CASSQDQEQPPHGYTF.

V usage is TRBV9 and J usage is TRBJ1-4; D not resolved. This CDR3 is built from 15 residues. Between the trimmed V and J ends, which lost 4 bases and 7 bases, there was a span of 17 bases. Per the germline V gene, CDR1 is SGDLS and CDR2 is YYNGEE. The CDR3 DNA reads as TGTGCCAGCAGCAAAGGGCCCACCGCGGGTGAAAAACTGTTTTTT. Protein: CASSKGPTAGEKLFF.

The chain has TRBV5-3 and TRBJ2-1; possibly TRBD1 for D (5 bases). Being an ORF, TRBV5-3 has a function that is uncertain. The CDR3 has 15 residues. V was shortened by 9 bases and J by 0 bases, with 16 bases between the two germline ends. This chain's CDR3 is CATFRRGTSYNEQFF. CDR3 nucleotides: TGTGCCACCTTTAGAAGGGGTACCTCCTACAATGAGCAGTTCTTC.

This chain joins TRBV19 and TRBJ1-2, with 7 positions matching TRBD1. This CDR3 contains 14 residues. V dropped 4 bases and J dropped 5; count of bases not matched to a gene: 7. CDR1 is LNHDA and CDR2 is SQIVND in the germline V gene (reference sequence). The CDR3 DNA reads TGTGCCAGTAGTAACGCCGGGACAGCATATGGCTACACCTTC. It encodes CASSNAGTAYGYTF.